Shown below are 9 T cell receptor beta chains from a single sample sequenced in a study of shared clonotypes between healthy human individuals. Sequencing was performed with immunoSEQ multiplex PCR; in TCRdb, only in-frame clones are kept and a portion is missing. The sample includes about 2,500,000 clones, around 94% of them seen just once. Sequenced: naive CD4+ T cells sorted from blood. Stated subset: CD45RA+ positively selected. The receptor source for this set is a man aged 18 to 30 in good health.

About this clone itself: In the same sample, other DNA sequences code for this CDR3. The chain employs TRBV5-1 and TRBJ2-7, with D maybe TRBD1 (5 bases). Germline CDR1 SGHRS, CDR2 YFSETQ. The CDR3 spans 12 residues. The V end lost 3 bases, the J end lost 4 bases, and 8 bases lay between the germline ends. The CDR3 DNA reads as TGCGCCAGCAGCTCCGACAGATACGAGCAGTACTTC. It specifies CASSSDRYEQYF.

This clone was seen just once. This chain joins TRBV5-1 and TRBJ2-7, with 16 positions matching TRBD2. The CDR3 is 17 residues long. The germline CDR1 and CDR2 sequences are SGHRS and YFSETQ. With 3 bases clipped from V and 3 bases from J, the junction kept 6 bases outside the gene matches. The CDR3 DNA sequence: TGCGCCAGCAGCTGGGGACTAGCGGGAGGGAGTAGCTACGAGCAGTACTTC. Protein: CASSWGLAGGSSYEQYF.

The chain combines TRBV14 with TRBJ1-2, with unresolved D. Looked up from germline, CDR1 is SGHDN and CDR2 is FVKESK. V was shortened by 4 bases and J by 0 bases, with 15 bases between the two germline ends. CDR3 length: 16 amino acids. For the CDR3, the DNA is TGTGCCAGCAGCCGGTCAGCCTCCTTCTCTAACTATGGCTACACCTTC. It translates to CASSRSASFSNYGYTF.

The genes are TRBV5-1 and TRBJ2-7; the D is unclear. With 1 base removed from V and 4 bases from J, the gap between germline ends came to 12 bases. The CDR3 contains 14 residues. Germline loops: CDR1 SGHRS, CDR2 YFSETQ. CDR3 DNA sequence: TGCGCCAGCAGCTTGTTTGAGGCAAGTTACGAGCAGTACTTC. This gives the protein CASSLFEASYEQYF.

The chain employs TRBV19 and TRBJ2-5; D perhaps matches TRBD1 (6 bases). CDR3 length: 13 amino acids. The V and J ends lost 5 bases and 5 bases respectively, with 12 bases between them. Germline lookup yields CDR1 LNHDA and CDR2 SQIVND (reference sequence). In DNA, the CDR3 is TGTGCCAGTAGTCCCGGGACATCGGAGACCCAGTACTTC. Its translation is CASSPGTSETQYF. Looking up the rest from reference TRBV19 and TRBJ2-5 gives the full variable domain: DGGITQSPKYLFRKEGQNVTLSCEQNLNHDAMYWYRQDPGQGLRLIYYSQIVNDFQKGDIAEGYSVSREKKESFPLTVTSAQKNPTAFYLCASSPGTSETQYFGPGTRLLVL.

This chain joins TRBV7-6 and TRBJ2-2, with no clear D. The CDR3 spans 16 residues. V shed 6 bases and J shed 6 bases, with 20 bases lying between them. Germline CDR1 SGHVS, CDR2 FNYEAQ. The CDR3 nucleotides are TGTGCCAGCAGACCAACCCTAGGAAGGTCCGCCGGGGAGCTGTTTTTT. Amino acid sequence: CASRPTLGRSAGELFF.

The chain is built from TRBV6-5 and TRBJ2-7; 7 nucleotides align to TRBD1. The CDR3 totals 14 residues. The V and J ends lost 4 bases and 3 bases, in that order; junction bases with no gene match: 6. Germline-derived CDR1 and CDR2 are MNHEY and SVGAGI. The CDR3 protein is CASSLGQKNYEQYF. The CDR3 DNA reads TGTGCCAGCAGTTTGGGACAGAAAAACTACGAGCAGTACTTC.

This clone has just one count. The same CDR3 arises from other DNA sequences in this sample as well. CDR3 DNA sequence: TGTGCCAGCAGTGAACGAAACGAGCAGTACTTC. It translates to CASSERNEQYF. The genes are TRBV6-1 and TRBJ2-7, with unresolved D. Trimming removed 2 bases from V and 5 bases from J, with 4 bases in between. Germline CDR1 MNHNS, CDR2 SASEGT. This CDR3 contains 11 residues.

As for this clone: Different DNA sequences within this sample yield the same CDR3. The chain joins TRBV6-5 to TRBJ2-7; no clear D. Germline CDR1 and CDR2: MNHEY and SVGAGI. This CDR3 is built from 14 residues. V was trimmed by 0 bases and J by 3 bases, leaving 9 bases between them. The DNA of the CDR3 is TGTGCCAGCAGTTACTCGGGCCGCGGCTACGAGCAGTACTTC. It codes for CASSYSGRGYEQYF.